This T cell receptor beta chain was sequenced for a study of cytomegalovirus exposure and HLA in healthy donors. 13 Jbeta primers and 60 Vbeta primers were used for the PCR. Method: immunoSEQ multiplex PCR; TCRdb's copy keeps in-frame clones and lacks some. Of just over 200,000 clones listed, roughly 80% were seen once; the top ten hold roughly 1.6%. Turning to this clone: Its antigen is undetermined.

Whole-study findings and limits: For most subjects, TCR beta sequences were reported to predict HLA-A and HLA-B alleles with accuracy. Sequencing likely produced, as an artifact, a cluster of highly shared sequence variants.

The CDR3 totals 14 residues. Germline CDR1 is SGHDT and CDR2 is YYEEEE. V lost 6 bases, J lost 10 bases, and 20 bases lay in between. Sequencing was performed on PBMCs. The sequence was obtained from a man aged 50-60 years in good health and CMV-seronegative. V is TRBV5-6 and J is TRBJ2-1; tentative D call: TRBD2 (7 bases). CDR3 protein: CASKTGGAGLEQFF. In DNA form, the CDR3 reads TGTGCCAGCAAAACGGGGGGCGCGGGGCTGGAGCAGTTCTTC. The complete variable domain, with remaining parts taken from reference TRBV5-6 and TRBJ2-1, reads DAGVTQSPTHLIKTRGQQVTLRCSPKSGHDTVSWYQQALGQGPQFIFQYYEEEERQRGNFPDRFSGHQFPNYSSELNVNALLLGDSALYLCASKTGGAGLEQFFGPGTRLTVL.